This is a list of T cell receptor beta chains from one sample in a study of cytomegalovirus exposure and HLA in healthy donors. Measured with immunoSEQ multiplex PCR; TCRdb has only the in-frame clones, and not every one. The sample lists about 200,000 clones, almost 80% occurring once. The sample comprised PBMCs. The receptors come from a male donor in good health and CMV-seronegative. Each CDR3 is given without its conserved first and last residue.

v_gene	j_gene	CDR3aa
TRBV6-5	TRBJ1-4	ASRAGGAGEKLF
TRBV7-9	TRBJ1-1	SGGVNTEAF
TRBV2	TRBJ2-5	ASTGTPYQETQY
TRBV7-9	TRBJ1-6	ASSLEQINSPLH
TRBV2	TRBJ2-3	ASRLADKGTQY
TRBV6-5	TRBJ1-2	ASSYSPGRGENGYT
TRBV5-8	TRBJ2-7	ASSDGQGLGRDEQY
TRBV27	TRBJ2-5	ASSLKRGETQY
TRBV7-9	TRBJ2-3	ASSLVFRSSTDTQY
TRBV27	TRBJ2-5	ASGGTGEETQY
TRBV25-1	TRBJ2-2	ASSTLGLTGELF
TRBV28	TRBJ2-1	ASSSPLVGNEQF
TRBV28	TRBJ2-5	ASSYGLAGVETQY